Reported below is one T cell receptor (beta chain). Its antigen is undetermined. The CDR3 covers 15 residues. Trimming stripped 0 bases from V and 3 bases from J, with 11 bases between. Germline-derived CDR1 and CDR2 are DFQATT and SNEGSKA (reference sequence). This specimen belongs to a study of vaccination and CD4 T cells after COVID-19. Whole-study context: For post-vaccine samples, collection took place a median about 65 days after dose two, ranging from 14 to 241.

As for time point: late sampling 161 to 241 days after vaccination in a few convalescent patients. Stated treatment: approximately nine-day PBMC culture with coronavirus spike peptide pools or control peptides (ViraFEST assay). Before TCRs were sequenced, ViraFEST expanded antigen-specific T cells with peptide pools. Cultured CD4+ T-cell DNA underwent Oncomine TCR Beta short-read sequencing. DNA came from CD4+ T cells after culture. Each CDR3 protein gets one entry after TCRdb re-called the PCR reads with MiXCR. Of tens of thousands of distinct CDR3 sequences listed, about a third are singletons. The TCR was taken from a human donor who had recovered from COVID-19. The genes are TRBV20-1 and TRBJ2-2, with a weak D call TRBD2 (6 bases). Material: CD4+ T cells from blood, cultured in vitro, obtained about 7 months after SARS-CoV-2 vaccination. The CDR3 nucleotides are TGCAGTGCTAGAGAGGAGGGGATGGACACCGGGGAGCTGTTTTTT. Translation gives CSAREEGMDTGELFF.